This TCR beta chain was observed in a study of blood T cell repertoires in COVID-19. Overall study: Specimens from acute and convalescent COVID-19 originated in the United States, Italy and Spain. Sources were T cells, B-cell-depleted T cells, or PBMCs; the material itself was cDNA or gDNA.

Germline values: CDR1 SGHTA, CDR2 FQGNSA. The CDR3 is made up of 13 amino acids. With V trimmed by 5 bases and J by 7 bases, 3 bases remained unmatched. As handled by the study authors: Reference gene primer amplification yielded estimated nucleated cell counts. Assay: immunoSEQ multiplex PCR; the TCRdb copy retains only in-frame clones and omits some. V and J calls and clone size are copied from that table; D and trimming were computed from the DNA. Among about 24,000 clones listed, around 86% were seen once. Sequenced input: peripheral blood. The origin of this receptor is a human donor in a cohort sampled during active COVID-19. This chain uses TRBV7-2 with TRBJ1-3; 9 nucleotides align to TRBD1. CDR3 amino acids: CASSLQGANTIYF. CDR3 bases: TGTGCCAGCAGCCTACAGGGGGCGAACACCATATATTTT.